A single sample gave rise to the 22 T cell receptor beta chains below, sequenced in a study of early T cells in non-severe SARS-CoV-2 infection. TCRdb redid the calling of the 5' RACE reads with MiXCR, one entry per CDR3 protein. The repertoire holds around 50,000 distinct CDR3 sequences, around 13% seen once, with about 3.1% in the top ten. What was sequenced was whole blood. These receptors originate from an adult who was a healthcare worker with PCR-confirmed SARS-CoV-2 infection or an uninfected control (not recorded which).

This clonotype was picked up many times. The V and J genes are TRBV29-1 and TRBJ1-1; the D is unclear. CDR3 length equals 15 residues. CDR1 and CDR2 from the germline V gene are SQVTM and ANQGSEA. The V and J ends lost 4 bases and 0 bases respectively, with 15 bases between them. CDR3 DNA: TGCAGCGTTGTATCTTTGGAGTTCATGAACACTGAAGCTTTCTTT. It is translated as CSVVSLEFMNTEAFF.

This clonotype was seen at least ten times. V gene TRBV3-1 combines with J gene TRBJ2-1; TRBD2 agrees at 8 bases. V gave up 3 bases and J gave up 9 bases; unmatched junction bases: 10. Germline V gene sequence: CDR1 LGHDT, CDR2 YNNKEL (reference sequence). The CDR3 extends over 15 amino acids. CDR3 region: CASSHLQREMGEQFF. For the CDR3, the DNA is TGTGCCAGCAGCCACCTCCAGCGGGAGATGGGTGAGCAGTTCTTC.

This clonotype has a handful of counts. CDR3 loop: CASRNRAEMNYGYTF. As DNA, the CDR3 is TGTGCCAGCAGAAACAGGGCGGAGATGAACTATGGCTACACCTTC. The chain couples TRBV21-1 to TRBJ1-2; TRBD1, as called in the table, went unchecked against the DNA. TRBV21-1 is listed as a pseudogene. CDR3 length: 15 residues.

This clonotype has ten or more counts. The chain links TRBV18 to TRBJ2-7; maybe TRBD2 (7 bases). Germline V lookup: CDR1 KGHSH, CDR2 LQKENI. V was cut by 2 bases and J by 0 bases, with 8 bases left in between. There are 14 residues in the CDR3. CDR3 DNA: TGTGCCAGCTCACCAGGGGGGGCCTCCTACGAGCAGTACTTC. The encoded protein is CASSPGGASYEQYF.

This clonotype has at least ten counts. The chain's CDR3 is CASSQESPGSYEQYF. Here the CDR3 DNA reads TGCGCCAGCAGCCAAGAGAGCCCCGGCTCCTACGAGCAGTACTTC. The V gene is TRBV4-1, the J gene TRBJ2-7, with D unclear. V shed 0 bases and J shed 0 bases, with 9 bases lying between them. The CDR3 runs to 15 residues. Per the germline V gene, CDR1 is MGHRA and CDR2 is YSYEKL.

This clonotype was counted only a few times. V usage is TRBV7-9 and J usage is TRBJ1-5; D is unclear. The germline V and J ends were trimmed by 5 bases and 5 bases, with 10 bases remaining between them. This CDR3 has 13 amino acids. Germline V CDR1 and CDR2: SEHNR, FQNEAQ (reference sequence). CDR3 DNA sequence: TGTGCCAGCAGCCTCCCCGGGGATCAGCCCCAGCATTTT. It codes for CASSLPGDQPQHF.

The chain is built from TRBV3-1 and TRBJ2-7, with D uncertain. Trimming removed 0 bases at V and 8 bases at J, with 8 bases between. CDR1 and CDR2 (germline): LGHDT, YNNKEL (reference sequence). This CDR3 has 12 residues. Here the CDR3 reads CASSQEERKQYF. The CDR3 nucleotides read TGTGCCAGCAGCCAAGAGGAAAGGAAGCAGTACTTC.

The chain links TRBV10-3 to TRBJ2-5, with 7 bases aligning to TRBD2. J lost 1 base, V lost 5 bases, and 4 bases had no gene match. Germline assignment: CDR1 ENHRY and CDR2 SYGVKD. The CDR3 totals 14 residues. CDR3 amino acids: CAISPGGPQETQYF. The CDR3 DNA sequence: TGTGCCATCAGTCCGGGAGGCCCCCAAGAGACCCAGTACTTC.

This clonotype has at least ten counts. The rearrangement links TRBV7-9 to TRBJ2-7; 9 bases match TRBD1. The CDR3 length is 15 residues. In germline, CDR1 is SEHNR, CDR2 FQNEAQ (reference sequence). V shed 0 bases and J 4 bases; nucleotides not matched to a gene: 4. CDR3 nucleotide sequence: TGTGCCAGCAGCTTAGCGGGACAGGGTAAATACGAGCAGTACTTC. This encodes CASSLAGQGKYEQYF.

This clonotype was counted many times. The chain joins TRBV5-4 to TRBJ2-3; 10 bases are a match to TRBD2. Germline values: CDR1 SGHNT, CDR2 YYREEE (reference sequence). Unmatched junction bases numbered 8, after V lost 0 bases and J lost 4 bases. CDR3 length: 17 amino acids. CDR3 nucleotides: TGTGCCAGCAGCTTGGAGGGGCTAGCGGGAGTTTCAGATACGCAGTATTTT. It specifies CASSLEGLAGVSDTQYF. The full variable domain, in which reference TRBV5-4 and TRBJ2-3 provide the parts outside the CDR3, is ETGVTQSPTHLIKTRGQQVTLRCSSQSGHNTVSWYQQALGQGPQFIFQYYREEENGRGNFPPRFSGLQFPNYSSELNVNALELDDSALYLCASSLEGLAGVSDTQYFGPGTRLTVL.

J is TRBJ1-2 and V is TRBV28; D unclear. The V and J ends lost 5 bases and 4 bases respectively, with 8 bases between them. CDR3 length: 12 amino acids. Germline CDR1 MDHEN, CDR2 SYDVKM. The CDR3 DNA follows: TGTGCCAGCAGTCCCGGGCCCTATGGCTACACCTTC. Translation: CASSPGPYGYTF.

This clonotype has at least ten counts. V gene TRBV5-4 combines with J gene TRBJ1-1; a weak D match, TRBD1 (6 bases). Germline lookup yields CDR1 SGHNT and CDR2 YYREEE (reference sequence). The ends were cut back, 4 bases at V and 5 bases at J, with 15 bases in the middle. The CDR3 extends over 14 amino acids. The CDR3 loop reads CASSQRGRGTEAFF. The CDR3 DNA reads as TGTGCCAGCAGCCAACGTGGAAGGGGGACTGAAGCTTTCTTT.

This clonotype was observed a single time. Just one base apart from a much larger clone, this may be a read error. The chain joins TRBV4-2 to TRBJ2-1, with D hard to call. Germline values: CDR1 LGHNA, CDR2 YNFKEQ. CDR3 length equals 15 residues. In nucleotides, the CDR3 is TGTGCCAGCAGCCAAGAGGAGATATTCCACAATGTGCAGTTCTTC. This encodes CASSQEEIFHNVQFF.

This clonotype was observed a few times. The chain combines TRBV29-1 with TRBJ2-5, with D unresolved. This CDR3 comprises 11 residues. V was trimmed by 4 bases and J by 3 bases, leaving 6 bases between them. The germline V gene encodes CDR1 SQVTM and CDR2 ANQGSEA. DNA for the CDR3: TGCAGCGTTGGGACCAAAGAGACCCAGTACTTC. Its protein is CSVGTKETQYF.

This clonotype was observed a handful of times. V usage is TRBV28 and J usage is TRBJ2-7; D unresolved. This CDR3 spans 10 amino acids. Per germline, CDR1 MDHEN and CDR2 SYDVKM. V dropped 8 bases and J dropped 2 bases, with 4 bases sitting between them. CDR3 sequence: CASGPYEQYF. Here the CDR3 DNA reads TGTGCCAGCGGCCCCTACGAGCAGTACTTC.

This clonotype appeared many times. The J gene is TRBJ2-1, the V gene TRBV20-1, with 11 bases lining up with TRBD2. Germline CDR1 DFQATT, CDR2 SNEGSKA (reference sequence). CDR3 length equals 15 residues. Trimming took 6 bases from V and 10 from J; bases not matched to a gene: 14. The CDR3 DNA is TGCAGTGCCAACCCACTAGCGGGAGATGTGTGGGAGCAGTTCTTC. Amino acids: CSANPLAGDVWEQFF.

This clonotype showed up many times. The chain couples TRBV12-3 or TRBV12-4 to TRBJ2-7; TRBD1 agrees at 9 bases. The V gene end was trimmed by 6 bases and the J gene end by 6 bases; junction bases not matched to a gene: 9. This CDR3 has 14 amino acids. CDR3 residues: CASRSGTGRSEQYF. In nucleotides, the CDR3 is TGTGCCAGCAGGTCCGGGACAGGGCGGTCCGAGCAGTACTTC.

This clonotype was seen only a few times. One end of the junction fails to match germline, which may point to a read error. V gene TRBV13 combines with J gene TRBJ2-7, with TRBD2 as a possible D gene (6 bases). This CDR3 region has 17 residues. Looked up from germline, CDR1 is PRHDT and CDR2 is FYEKMQ (reference sequence). This CDR3 is CAGSLIGGSGETYEQYF. The CDR3 DNA reads as TGTGCCGGCAGCCTCATTGGAGGTAGCGGAGAGACCTACGAGCAGTACTTC.

Concerning this clonotype: A much more abundant neighbour one base away suggests this may be a read error. V usage is TRBV3-1 and J usage is TRBJ2-2; TRBD1 agrees at 10 bases. In germline, CDR1 is LGHDT, CDR2 YNNKEL (reference sequence). The CDR3 runs to 18 residues. In DNA form, the CDR3 reads TGTACCAGCAGCCAGCTAAGTAGGGACAGGGGAAGTAGCGGGGAGCTGTTTTTT. This sequence encodes CTSSQLSRDRGSSGELFF.

This clonotype was counted only a few times. The rearrangement links TRBV28 to TRBJ2-5; D ambiguous. The CDR3 extends over 13 amino acids. Trimming removed 8 bases at V and 4 bases at J, with 14 bases between. Germline CDR1 and CDR2: MDHEN and SYDVKM. The chain's CDR3 is CASAIHPGETQYF. As DNA, the CDR3 is TGTGCCAGCGCGATTCATCCAGGAGAGACCCAGTACTTC.

For the CDR3, the DNA is TGTGCCAGCAGTCCATGGGGGAGAAACACCGGGGAGCTGTTTTTT. Its protein is CASSPWGRNTGELFF. This sequence joins TRBV28 and TRBJ2-2; D possibly matches TRBD1 or TRBD2 (5 bases each). This CDR3 is 15 amino acids long. Between the trimmed V and J ends, which lost 5 bases and 2 bases, there was a span of 12 bases. Germline V gives CDR1 MDHEN, CDR2 SYDVKM. The full variable domain, its missing parts supplied by reference TRBV28 and TRBJ2-2, is DVKVTQSSRYLVKRTGEKVFLECVQDMDHENMFWYRQDPGLGLRLIYFSYDVKMKEKGDIPEGYSVSREKKERFSLILESASTNQTSMYLCASSPWGRNTGELFFGEGSRLTVL.

The CDR3 region has the DNA TGTGCCAGCAGCCACAGTCGGTGGGAGCAGTACTTC. Amino acids: CASSHSRWEQYF. The gene calls are TRBV3-1 and TRBJ2-7; no clear D gene. Trimming stripped 3 bases from V and 7 bases from J, with 10 bases between. This CDR3 has 12 amino acids. Per the germline V gene, CDR1 is LGHDT and CDR2 is YNNKEL (reference sequence).